The 16 T cell receptor beta chains below come from one sample, sequenced in a study of a mutant IDH1 vaccine in newly diagnosed glioma (dated by TCRdb to the early 2020s). Library prep was done by the immunoSEQ multiplex PCR assay. Sourced from immuneACCESS, this table was stored by TCRdb with only in-frame sequences that have V and J called. A share of the clones is absent; for the studies checked, an unresolved V gene accounts for under half, and the remainder has no known explanation. The sample yields over 25,000 clones; roughly 90% were counted once. The ten most abundant clones make up less than 3% of the sample. According to the study, the label for this sample's time point signals: week 23, last vaccination. Each vaccine dose was 300 ug of a 20-mer mutant IDH1 peptide in Montanide, given subcutaneously with topical imiquimod. No antigen is known for these receptors. The sample was PBMCs, taken from a glioma patient whose treatment included an IDH1 peptide vaccine. The receptors were sampled from a man aged 35 to 55 with glioma.

A remark on this clone: Additional DNA sequences in this sample encode the identical CDR3. The chain uses TRBV5-1 and TRBJ2-2; 9 bases map to TRBD1. CDR1 SGHRS and CDR2 YFSETQ come from the germline V gene. This CDR3 region has 16 residues. J gave up 6 bases and V 0 bases, and 6 bases lay outside the gene matches. The chain's CDR3 is CASSLALGQGAGELFF. The DNA for the CDR3 is TGCGCCAGCAGCTTGGCCCTGGGACAGGGAGCCGGGGAGCTGTTTTTT.

Here the CDR3 DNA reads TGTGCCATCAGTGAGATACAGGGTGACACCATATATTTT. The encoded protein is CAISEIQGDTIYF. The V and J genes are TRBV10-3 and TRBJ1-3; a possible D gene is TRBD1 (6 bases). From germline, CDR1 is ENHRY and CDR2 SYGVKD. V shed 2 bases and J shed 8 bases, with 10 bases lying between them. The CDR3 sequence is 13 residues long.

The chain joins TRBV5-5 to TRBJ1-4; unclear D gene. The V end was cut by 0 bases, the J end by 2 bases, with 14 bases between. Germline CDR1 reads SGHKS; CDR2 reads YYEKEE (reference sequence). The CDR3 has 17 amino acids. The CDR3 protein is CASSLEGKGRTNEKLFF. In DNA, the CDR3 is TGTGCCAGCAGCTTGGAAGGGAAGGGTAGGACTAATGAAAAACTGTTTTTT.

This chain joins TRBV28 and TRBJ1-1; no clear D. V was shortened by 7 bases and J by 2 bases, with 14 bases between the two germline ends. This CDR3 comprises 14 residues. The germline V gene encodes CDR1 MDHEN and CDR2 SYDVKM. The CDR3 coding sequence is TGTGCCAGCACCCCGGGGAGGGATAACACTGAAGCTTTCTTT. Protein: CASTPGRDNTEAFF.

J is TRBJ1-1 and V is TRBV5-1; D gene ambiguous. Per the germline V gene, CDR1 is SGHRS and CDR2 is YFSETQ. The CDR3 loop spans 15 amino acids. The ends were cut back, 0 bases at V and 1 base at J, with 10 bases in the middle. The CDR3 loop is CASSLVVQSNTEAFF. The CDR3 DNA is TGCGCCAGCAGCTTGGTCGTACAGTCGAACACTGAAGCTTTCTTT.

This chain uses TRBV29-1 with TRBJ1-2; D gene unclear. This CDR3 has 15 residues. The V end was cut by 2 bases, the J end by 2 bases, with 15 bases between. Germline CDR1 SQVTM, CDR2 ANQGSEA. The CDR3 spells CSVESGGGRNYGYTF. The CDR3 DNA is TGCAGCGTTGAATCAGGAGGAGGCCGCAACTATGGCTACACCTTC.

The gene calls are TRBV7-9 and TRBJ2-5; D unclear. The CDR3 runs to 12 residues. Trimming left V 1 base short and J 4 bases short, with 4 bases between. The germline gives CDR1 SEHNR, CDR2 FQNEAQ (reference sequence). The CDR3 is CASSLVPETQYF. DNA of the CDR3: TGTGCCAGCAGCTTAGTCCCAGAGACCCAGTACTTC.

This rearrangement joins TRBV10-2 to TRBJ2-1, with no clear D. CDR3 length equals 16 residues. The germline V gene has CDR1 WSHSY and CDR2 SAAADI. Trimming took 0 bases from V and 5 from J, leaving 14 bases between them. Here the CDR3 DNA reads TGCGCCAGCAGTGAGTCGACACTTACAGTTCACAATGAGCAGTTCTTC. Translating gives CASSESTLTVHNEQFF.

The V gene is TRBV4-1, the J gene TRBJ1-3; D is ambiguous. The CDR3 is 16 residues long. V shed 3 bases and J shed 2 bases, with 14 bases lying between them. Germline CDR1 and CDR2: MGHRA and YSYEKL. The chain's CDR3 is CASSQSPTRAGNTIYF. For the CDR3, the DNA is TGCGCCAGCAGCCAGAGCCCCACAAGGGCTGGAAACACCATATATTTT.

V usage is TRBV10-3 and J usage is TRBJ2-2; weak D call: TRBD2 (5 bases). The CDR3 consists of 15 residues. With 2 bases removed from V and 4 bases from J, the gap between germline ends came to 11 bases. Germline CDR1 and CDR2: ENHRY and SYGVKD. The CDR3 nucleotides read TGTGCCATCAGTGAGAGGGTAGCGTTCACCGGGGAGCTGTTTTTT. This gives the protein CAISERVAFTGELFF.

This clone was observed once. This rearrangement joins TRBV5-1 to TRBJ2-5; 7 bases map to TRBD1. V dropped 3 bases and J dropped 3; count of bases not matched to a gene: 5. This CDR3 contains 14 residues. Germline CDR1 is SGHRS and CDR2 is YFSETQ. The CDR3 protein is CASSWGTGEETQYF. The CDR3, as DNA: TGCGCCAGCAGCTGGGGCACAGGGGAAGAGACCCAGTACTTC.

V and J are TRBV6-1 and TRBJ2-5; 7 bases match TRBD1. V dropped 2 bases and J dropped 1; count of bases not matched to a gene: 7. The CDR3 covers 16 residues. Per the germline V gene, CDR1 is MNHNS and CDR2 is SASEGT. CDR3 region: CASSEWITGAQETQYF. The CDR3 DNA reads as TGTGCCAGCAGTGAATGGATCACAGGGGCCCAAGAGACCCAGTACTTC.

The chain is built from TRBV6-5 and TRBJ2-5, with D perhaps TRBD1 (6 bases). The CDR3 is 16 residues long. Germline CDR1 and CDR2: MNHEY and SVGAGI. V lost 4 bases and J lost 0, with 15 bases in between. CDR3 sequence reads: CASSLDRSPHQETQYF. CDR3 bases: TGTGCCAGCAGTTTAGACAGGTCCCCCCACCAAGAGACCCAGTACTTC.

V gene TRBV4-3 combines with J gene TRBJ2-1; D possibly corresponds to TRBD2 (7 bases). CDR1 and CDR2 (germline): LGHNA, YSLEER. The CDR3 runs 16 residues. V was cut by 0 bases and J by 7 bases, with 16 bases left in between. The CDR3 protein is CASSQDPEGGANEQFF. In nucleotides, the CDR3 is TGCGCCAGCAGCCAAGATCCTGAGGGGGGGGCAAATGAGCAGTTCTTC.

This chain uses TRBV7-3 with TRBJ2-2, with 9 nucleotides matching TRBD2. The CDR3 spans 17 residues. Per germline, CDR1 SGHTA and CDR2 FQGTGA. The V segment lost 4 bases and the J segment 7 bases; nucleotides outside the gene matches: 13. The CDR3 DNA follows: TGTGCCAGCAGCTCTTTTGGCGGGAGGGAATTCGTCGGGGAGCTGTTTTTT. It encodes CASSSFGGREFVGELFF. Full variable domain (rest looked up from reference TRBV7-3 and TRBJ2-2): GAGVSQTPSNKVTEKGKYVELRCDPISGHTALYWYRQSLGQGPEFLIYFQGTGAADDSGLPNDRFFAVRPEGSVSTLKIQRTERGDSAVYLCASSSFGGREFVGELFFGEGSRLTVL.

The chain joins TRBV11-2 to TRBJ1-1; D not certain. The V gene lost 5 bases and the J gene lost 0 bases, with 16 bases spanning the gap. This CDR3 is built from 16 residues. Germline values: CDR1 SGHAT, CDR2 FQNNGV. The CDR3 nucleotides read TGTGCCAGCAGCGCAACAGCTGCACAGTTGAACACTGAAGCTTTCTTT. Amino acid sequence: CASSATAAQLNTEAFF.